A selection of T cell receptor beta chains follows, all from one sample in a study of regulatory T cells in long-lasting Graves disease. TCRdb analysed the multiplex PCR reads with MiXCR anew, one entry per CDR3 protein. This sample carries fewer than 450,000 distinct CDR3 sequences, 15% of them seen once, and the ten largest clones take about 7.6%. These data also formed part of another study, on T cells in Graves' hyperthyroidism and ophthalmopathy.

The sample in question was peripheral blood mononuclear cells (PBMCs), obtained at new diagnosis, from a patient treated with antithyroid drugs. All receptors come from a woman aged 35 to 49 with Graves disease. Each CDR3 is given with its conserved first and last residue. Each record gives: J gene, D gene, clone size, V gene, CDR3 protein, CDR3 DNA. D genes are given only for firm matches. Not every row has a clone size; where given, it reads once, few, many or a size class.

TRBJ1-4 . many TRBV11-2 CASSLGPLVDEKLFF TGTGCCAGCAGCTTAGGTCCATTGGTAGATGAAAAACTGTTTTTT
TRBJ2-5 . many TRBV12-3/TRBV12-4 CASSFRAQETQYF TGTGCCAGCAGTTTCAGGGCTCAAGAGACCCAGTACTTC
TRBJ1-5 TRBD1 many TRBV28 CASSWTGEGNQPQHF TGTGCCAGCAGTTGGACAGGGGAAGGCAATCAGCCCCAGCATTTT
TRBJ1-3 TRBD1 . TRBV6-2/TRBV6-3 CASRTGEGNTIYF TGTGCCAGCAGAACAGGGGAGGGAAACACCATATATTTT
TRBJ1-1 . many TRBV20-1 CSAPRVLRVGGAGEAFF TGCAGTGCCCCCCGTGTCTTGCGCGTTGGGGGGGCTGGAGAAGCTTTCTTT
TRBJ1-2 . many TRBV10-3 CAISVNYNYGYTF TGTGCCATCAGTGTTAACTATAACTATGGCTACACCTTC
TRBJ2-3 TRBD2 many TRBV10-3 CAISESSSGSTQYF TGTGCCATCAGTGAGTCGAGTAGCGGGAGTACGCAGTATTTT
TRBJ2-1 TRBD2 many TRBV12-3/TRBV12-4 CASSQRGGGFYNEQFF TGTGCCAGCAGCCAGCGCGGGGGAGGCTTCTACAATGAGCAGTTCTTC
TRBJ2-1 TRBD2 . TRBV12-3/TRBV12-4 CASSTPSDRRLAASSYNEQFF TGTGCCAGCAGCACCCCCTCGGACAGGAGACTAGCGGCGAGCTCCTACAATGAGCAGTTCTTC
TRBJ2-3 . many TRBV7-2 CASSSLRRYTDTQYF TGTGCCAGCAGCTCCCTCCGGCGGTACACAGATACGCAGTATTTT
TRBJ2-1 TRBD1 many TRBV27 CASSGQGGYEQFF TGTGCCAGCTCGGGACAGGGTGGGTATGAGCAGTTCTTC
TRBJ1-1 . many TRBV28 CASSPRTANTEAFF TGTGCCAGCAGTCCCCGGACAGCGAACACTGAAGCTTTCTTT
TRBJ2-2 . many TRBV28 CASSLLGPTNTGELFF TGTGCCAGCAGTTTATTAGGACCGACGAACACCGGGGAGCTGTTTTTT
TRBJ2-7 . . TRBV27 CASRSDSEEQYF TGTGCCAGCAGATCTGACTCTGAGGAGCAGTACTTC
TRBJ2-1 . many TRBV29-1 CSVEQGPGPAYNEQFF TGCAGCGTTGAACAGGGTCCGGGACCCGCCTACAATGAGCAGTTCTTC
TRBJ1-1 TRBD1 many TRBV9 CASSVGPTGGNTEAFF TGTGCCAGCAGCGTAGGACCAACAGGGGGTAACACTGAAGCTTTCTTT
TRBJ2-2 . . TRBV6-1 CASSVTGISTGELFF TGTGCCAGCAGTGTTACGGGGATTTCCACCGGGGAGCTGTTTTTT
TRBJ2-3 . many TRBV12-3/TRBV12-4 CASSQLGPGDTQYF TGTGCCAGCAGTCAGCTGGGCCCCGGCGATACGCAGTATTTT
TRBJ2-1 TRBD2 many TRBV11-2 CASSPQRGEEQFF TGTGCCAGCAGCCCCCAGCGGGGGGAAGAGCAGTTCTTC
TRBJ1-1 . many TRBV3-1 CASSQDWEPNTEAFF TGTGCCAGCAGCCAAGATTGGGAACCCAACACTGAAGCTTTCTTT
TRBJ1-2 . many TRBV6-1 CASSESQGIVYTF TGTGCCAGCAGTGAAAGCCAGGGGATTGTCTACACCTTC
TRBJ1-2 . . TRBV28 CASSLFWYGYTF TGTGCCAGCAGTTTATTCTGGTATGGCTACACCTTC
TRBJ2-7 . many TRBV27 CASSLSGHTYEQYF TGTGCCAGCAGTTTATCGGGACATACCTACGAGCAGTACTTC
TRBJ1-5 . few TRBV20-1 CSASWGYEASNQPQHF TGCAGTGCTAGTTGGGGATACGAGGCTAGCAATCAGCCCCAGCATTTT
TRBJ2-1 TRBD2 many TRBV18 CASSLTSGLLSYNEQFF TGTGCCAGCTCACTCACTAGCGGACTCCTCTCCTACAATGAGCAGTTCTTC
TRBJ2-1 . many TRBV28 CASSLRTPYNEQFF TGTGCCAGCAGTTTGCGGACACCGTACAATGAGCAGTTCTTC
TRBJ2-7 TRBD2 many TRBV20-1 CSAPKTSGARYEQYF TGCAGTGCTCCAAAAACTAGCGGGGCCCGCTACGAGCAGTACTTC
TRBJ2-1 . many TRBV3-1 CASSRQRGTEQFF TGTGCCAGCAGCCGTCAACGGGGGACTGAGCAGTTCTTC
TRBJ2-7 TRBD2 many TRBV6-1 CASSQEAGGPYEQYF TGTGCCAGCAGTCAAGAAGCGGGAGGGCCCTACGAGCAGTACTTC
TRBJ2-7 . . TRBV6-5 CASSYGGQLGNEQYF TGTGCCAGCAGTTACGGTGGTCAGCTGGGTAACGAGCAGTACTTC
TRBJ2-7 TRBD1 many TRBV28 CASKRIQGSSYEQYF TGTGCCAGCAAGAGAATACAGGGGTCTTCCTACGAGCAGTACTTC
TRBJ2-1 TRBD2 many TRBV11-2 CASSLGGLAGGISKVNEQFF TGTGCCAGCAGCTTAGGGGGACTAGCGGGAGGAATCTCAAAAGTCAATGAGCAGTTCTTC
TRBJ2-5 TRBD2 many TRBV9 CASSVGWGGQETQYF TGTGCCAGCAGCGTAGGATGGGGAGGGCAAGAGACCCAGTACTTC
TRBJ2-2 . few TRBV29-1 CSVDRPTGELFF TGCAGCGTTGATCGTCCAACCGGGGAGCTGTTTTTT
TRBJ2-1 . many TRBV27 CASSPGRRGDNEQFF TGTGCCAGCAGCCCGGGGCGTCGGGGAGACAATGAGCAGTTCTTC
TRBJ2-3 . many TRBV7-9 CASSSDLPADTQYF TGTGCCAGCAGTTCGGATCTACCCGCAGATACGCAGTATTTT
TRBJ2-3 . many TRBV28 CASTDDRSLMDTQYF TGTGCCAGCACCGATGACAGGTCCTTAATGGATACGCAGTATTTT
TRBJ2-7 TRBD1 many TRBV20-1 CSALHLTGDNEQYF TGCAGTGCTCTCCACCTGACAGGGGATAACGAGCAGTACTTC
TRBJ1-1 . many TRBV27 CASSPYGQPHTEAFF TGTGCCAGCAGTCCCTACGGACAGCCCCACACTGAAGCTTTCTTT
TRBJ1-1 . many TRBV2 CATEGGGFTEAFF TGTGCCACCGAAGGGGGGGGGTTCACTGAAGCTTTCTTT
TRBJ1-2 TRBD1 . TRBV19 CASNIQGSYGYTF TGTGCCAGTAACATACAGGGGAGCTATGGCTACACCTTC
TRBJ2-5 . many TRBV19 CASSGTVQETQYF TGTGCCAGCAGCGGGACAGTTCAAGAGACCCAGTACTTC
TRBJ2-7 . few TRBV6-1 CASRPPGGGNEQYF TGTGCCAGCAGACCGCCGGGCGGAGGGAACGAGCAGTACTTC
TRBJ2-7 TRBD2 few TRBV4-3 CASSQILAGSHSYEQYF TGCGCCAGCAGCCAGATCCTAGCGGGTTCCCACTCCTACGAGCAGTACTTC
TRBJ1-3 . . TRBV6-1 CASRRTSGNTIYF TGTGCCAGCAGACGGACCTCTGGAAACACCATATATTTT
TRBJ1-1 . many TRBV28 CASSPPLQNTEAFF TGTGCCAGCAGCCCGCCACTCCAGAACACTGAAGCTTTCTTT